These T cell receptor beta chains were read from a single sample in a study of blood T cell repertoires in COVID-19. Using immunoSEQ multiplex PCR, the repertoire was profiled, and TCRdb retains in-frame clones only, with some absent. The sample has about 160,000 clones; around nine tenths are singletons. Sequencing input: peripheral blood. The receptors were gathered from a man between 60 and 75 years old with active or convalescent COVID-19. Both conserved end residues are part of each CDR3. D genes are given only for firm matches. Clone size is given for some rows only: seen once, a few or many times, or a class if the clone is expanded.

CDR3nt,CDR3aa,len,v_gene,d_gene,abundance,j_gene
TGCGCCAGCAGCTCCTGGGACACCTACAATGAGCAGTTCTTC,CASSSWDTYNEQFF,14,TRBV5-1,.,.,TRBJ2-1
TGTGCCAGTAGTATACCAGGGCCCAGGGCCTATGGCTACACCTTC,CASSIPGPRAYGYTF,15,TRBV19,.,once,TRBJ1-2
TGTGCCAGCAGTGAAGCCCCACTATCCCAAGAGACCCAGTACTTC,CASSEAPLSQETQYF,15,TRBV2,.,.,TRBJ2-5
TGCGCCAGCAGCTTGGCCCTCGCTAGCACGAACCAAGAGACCCAGTACTTC,CASSLALASTNQETQYF,17,TRBV5-1,.,.,TRBJ2-5
TGTGCCAGCAGCTTAGCAGGCTACTCTGGAAACACCATATATTTT,CASSLAGYSGNTIYF,15,TRBV11-2,.,.,TRBJ1-3
TGTGCCAGCACCAGGACAGGGATGCCCAATCAGCCCCAGCATTTT,CASTRTGMPNQPQHF,15,TRBV5-8,TRBD1,few,TRBJ1-5
TGCAGCGTGTTGGGACTAGCGGGGGTCACCGGGGAGCTGTTTTTT,CSVLGLAGVTGELFF,15,TRBV29-1,TRBD2,once,TRBJ2-2
TGCGCCAGCAGCTTGGTGGCAGGGGAGAATTCACCCCTCCACTTT,CASSLVAGENSPLHF,15,TRBV5-1,.,.,TRBJ1-6
TGTGCCAGCAGCCTGACTCCCGGGACAGGGGGTGGAGAGACCCAGTACTTC,CASSLTPGTGGGETQYF,17,TRBV13,TRBD1,few,TRBJ2-5
TGCAGCGTTTCCTCCAGCGGGGGCATCACAGATACGCAGTATTTT,CSVSSSGGITDTQYF,15,TRBV29-1,TRBD2,.,TRBJ2-3
TGTGCCAGCAGCGTAGCACAGGGGCTCACCGGGGAGCTGTTTTTT,CASSVAQGLTGELFF,15,TRBV9,TRBD1,.,TRBJ2-2
TGTGCCAGCAGCTTAGTCGTGGTCAGGGTAAGGACTGAAGCTTTCTTT,CASSLVVVRVRTEAFF,16,TRBV11-2,.,.,TRBJ1-1
TGCAGCGTTGTTGTACGGGAGATATACGAGCAGTACTTC,CSVVVREIYEQYF,13,TRBV29-1,.,.,TRBJ2-7
TGTGCCAGCAGTTTCCGACAGGGAGGCGCCGGGGAGCTGTTTTTT,CASSFRQGGAGELFF,15,TRBV11-2,.,once,TRBJ2-2
TGTGCCAGCAGCTTAGTCCTAGCGGGGGGGGAGACCCAGTACTTC,CASSLVLAGGETQYF,15,TRBV11-1,TRBD2,.,TRBJ2-5
TGTGCCAGCAGTTATGGGGGCTTGGATTCACCCCTCCACTTT,CASSYGGLDSPLHF,14,TRBV6-5,.,.,TRBJ1-6
TGTGCCAGCAGCTTAGTGCGGGAGTCAGATACGCAGTATTTT,CASSLVRESDTQYF,14,TRBV7-8,TRBD2,.,TRBJ2-3
TGTGCCATCCTGAACAGGTCCTATGGCTACACCTTC,CAILNRSYGYTF,12,TRBV12-3/TRBV12-4,.,few,TRBJ1-2
TGTGCCAGCAGCCCTCGGGACAGTACCACAGATACGCAGTATTTT,CASSPRDSTTDTQYF,15,TRBV3-1/TRBV3-2,TRBD1,.,TRBJ2-3
TGTGCTAGTGGTTTGGAACCCGGGACAATCTATGGCTACACCTTC,CASGLEPGTIYGYTF,15,TRBV12-5,.,.,TRBJ1-2
TGTGCCAGCAGTTTTAACAATGAGCAGTTCTTC,CASSFNNEQFF,11,TRBV12-3/TRBV12-4,.,.,TRBJ2-1
TGTGCCATCAGAGCCCAAAGGCTAGCGGAGTTGACCTCTGGGGCCAACGTCCTGACTTTC,CAIRAQRLAELTSGANVLTF,20,TRBV10-3,TRBD2,.,TRBJ2-6
TGTGCCAGCAGCGTAGCTAGCGGCCTTGGGGATGAGCAGTTCTTC,CASSVASGLGDEQFF,15,TRBV9,TRBD2,once,TRBJ2-1
TGCAGCGTTGCCACAGGGCCTCGGGGCTACACCTTC,CSVATGPRGYTF,12,TRBV29-1,.,.,TRBJ1-2
TGTGCCACCAGCAGAGATCCGGGTACTAGCGGGAGGGGGGATGAGCAGTTCTTC,CATSRDPGTSGRGDEQFF,18,TRBV15,TRBD2,once,TRBJ2-1
TGTGCCAGCAGCTTAGTACAGGGGGGCGAGCAGTACTTC,CASSLVQGGEQYF,13,TRBV11-3,TRBD1,.,TRBJ2-7
TGTGCCAGCCTTGCGGGGGCTGACACTGAAGCTTTCTTT,CASLAGADTEAFF,13,TRBV7-8,.,.,TRBJ1-1
TGTGCCAGCAGAGACAGGGGCGATCAGCCCCAGCATTTT,CASRDRGDQPQHF,13,TRBV6-5,TRBD1,.,TRBJ1-5
TGTGCCTGGAGTGGGGTTGGGGAGACAACTAATGAAAAACTGTTTTTT,CAWSGVGETTNEKLFF,16,TRBV30,.,.,TRBJ1-4
TGTGCCACCAGTGACTCCCGGGACAGGGGTTCCTATGAGCAGTTCTTC,CATSDSRDRGSYEQFF,16,TRBV24-1,TRBD1,.,TRBJ2-1
TGTGCCACCACGGAGGGCGCCTACAATGAGCAGTTCTTC,CATTEGAYNEQFF,13,TRBV10-3,.,.,TRBJ2-1
TGTGCCTGGAGTGGGGGGACTAGCGGCACAGATACGCAGTATTTT,CAWSGGTSGTDTQYF,15,TRBV30,TRBD2,.,TRBJ2-3
TGCGCCAGCACCGACCCTTCTAGCGGGGGAAACACCGGGGAGCTGTTTTTT,CASTDPSSGGNTGELFF,17,TRBV5-1,TRBD2,.,TRBJ2-2
TGTGCCAGCAGTGAGACGGGACTAGCGGGTCCCGAGCAGTACTTC,CASSETGLAGPEQYF,15,TRBV6-1,TRBD2,.,TRBJ2-7
TGTGCCAGCAGTGAGGCCAGGGTCTACGAGCAGTACTTC,CASSEARVYEQYF,13,TRBV6-1,.,.,TRBJ2-7
TGTGCCAGCTCACCACCCGGATCTACGGGGGGGACCGGGGAGCTGTTTTTT,CASSPPGSTGGTGELFF,17,TRBV18,TRBD2,.,TRBJ2-2
TGTGCCAGTAGTATACGAACAGTCCCGAACTATGGCTACACCTTC,CASSIRTVPNYGYTF,15,TRBV19,.,.,TRBJ1-2
TGTGCCAGCAGCTTGGGACAGGCCTGGGAAGCTTTCTTT,CASSLGQAWEAFF,13,TRBV5-5,.,.,TRBJ1-1
TGTGCCAGCAGCTTAAACGGAGACACTGAAGCTTTCTTT,CASSLNGDTEAFF,13,TRBV11-3,.,.,TRBJ1-1
TGTGCCAGCAGCCCTCGCGGGGTTGAAGCTTTCTTT,CASSPRGVEAFF,12,TRBV14,.,.,TRBJ1-1
TGTGCCAGCGGACCTAGCGGGGGGGCCCAGGAGACCCAGTACTTC,CASGPSGGAQETQYF,15,TRBV9,TRBD2,.,TRBJ2-5
TGTGCCAGCAGCTCCAAAAGGGGACTAGCGGGAGCCGGTGAGCAGTTCTTC,CASSSKRGLAGAGEQFF,17,TRBV11-3,TRBD2,.,TRBJ2-1
TGTGCCAGCAGTCATGCGACAGGGGGAGAGACCCAGTACTTC,CASSHATGGETQYF,14,TRBV6-5,TRBD1,.,TRBJ2-5
TGTGCCAGCAGCAAAAGGGGCCGTCGGGCTAGCAATCAGCCCCAGCATTTT,CASSKRGRRASNQPQHF,17,TRBV21-1,.,.,TRBJ1-5
TGTGCCAGCAGCCTAGGTAGATCTAATGAAAAACTGTTTTTT,CASSLGRSNEKLFF,14,TRBV7-9,.,.,TRBJ1-4
TGCAGCGTTGATTCCGGGAAAGACACTGAAGCTTTCTTT,CSVDSGKDTEAFF,13,TRBV29-1,.,.,TRBJ1-1
TGTGCCAGCAGCCCCCGGCTAGCGGGAGTGTACGAGCAGTACTTC,CASSPRLAGVYEQYF,15,TRBV7-2,TRBD2,.,TRBJ2-7
TGTGCCAGCAGCGCGGACAGGTGGACCACTGAAGCTTTCTTT,CASSADRWTTEAFF,14,TRBV5-4,TRBD1,.,TRBJ1-1
TGTGCCAGCATGGTTGAGAATAGGGGGAACACAGATACGCAGTATTTT,CASMVENRGNTDTQYF,16,TRBV21-1,.,.,TRBJ2-3
TGCGCCAGCAGCTTGGCCTCACCCAGAGGGACTGAAGCTTTCTTT,CASSLASPRGTEAFF,15,TRBV5-1,.,.,TRBJ1-1
TGCGCCAGCAGCTTGAGGACAGGGGGCGCGTTATATGGCTACACCTTC,CASSLRTGGALYGYTF,16,TRBV5-1,TRBD1,.,TRBJ1-2